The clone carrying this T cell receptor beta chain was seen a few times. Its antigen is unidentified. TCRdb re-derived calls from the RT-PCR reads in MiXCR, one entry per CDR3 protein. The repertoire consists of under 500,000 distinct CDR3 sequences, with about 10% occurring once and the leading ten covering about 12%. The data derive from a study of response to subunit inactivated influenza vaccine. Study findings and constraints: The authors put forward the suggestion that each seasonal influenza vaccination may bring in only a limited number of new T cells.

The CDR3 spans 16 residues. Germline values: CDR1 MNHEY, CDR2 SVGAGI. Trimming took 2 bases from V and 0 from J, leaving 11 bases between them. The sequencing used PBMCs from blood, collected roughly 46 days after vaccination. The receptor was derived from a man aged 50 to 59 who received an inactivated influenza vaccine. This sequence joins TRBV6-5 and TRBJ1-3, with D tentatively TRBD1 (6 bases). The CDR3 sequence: CASSYARGNSGNTIYF. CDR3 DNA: TGTGCCAGCAGTTACGCCAGGGGAAACTCTGGAAACACCATATATTTT.